What follows are 29 T cell receptor beta chains derived from one specimen sequenced in a study of graft-versus-host responses after intestinal transplantation. TCRdb's table, derived via immunoSEQ multiplex PCR, lists solely in-frame clones and lacks some. This table holds 23,000 or so clones, more than 80% found once. Sequenced here: PBMCs, sampled 18 days after transplant. These receptors all stem from a human patient who received an intestinal transplant, so some T cells may come from the graft donor.

This clone was recorded only once. The gene calls are TRBV19 and TRBJ1-1; perhaps TRBD1 as D (5 bases). Trimming cost V 0 bases and J 4 bases, with 24 bases left between them. Germline loops: CDR1 LNHDA, CDR2 SQIVND (reference sequence). The CDR3 runs 19 residues. CDR3 sequence: CASSIDRSGAGEVGTEAFF. CDR3 bases: TGTGCCAGTAGTATAGATCGCTCCGGGGCCGGGGAGGTTGGCACTGAAGCTTTCTTT.

This sequence joins TRBV5-4 and TRBJ1-1; the match to TRBD1 covers 11 bases. The V segment lost 3 bases and the J segment 4 bases; nucleotides outside the gene matches: 5. CDR3 size: 15 residues. Germline CDR1 SGHNT, CDR2 YYREEE (reference sequence). CDR3 bases: TGTGCCAGCAGCTGGGGGACAGGGGGGGCCACTGAAGCTTTCTTT. It codes for CASSWGTGGATEAFF.

The rearrangement uses TRBV27 and TRBJ2-7; TRBD2 is a possible D gene (6 bases). CDR1 and CDR2 from the germline V gene are MNHEY and SMNVEV (reference sequence). The V end lost 5 bases, the J end lost 3 bases, and 20 bases lay between the germline ends. This CDR3 is 16 amino acids long. In DNA form, the CDR3 reads TGTGCCAGCAGTCCCTCGACGACGGAGGACTACTACGAGCAGTACTTC. Protein product: CASSPSTTEDYYEQYF.

The rearrangement uses TRBV2 and TRBJ2-5; 10 positions agree with TRBD2. The ends lost 8 bases at V and 2 bases at J; junction bases unmatched: 5. Germline CDR1 reads SNHLY; CDR2 reads FYNNEI. This CDR3 region has 14 residues. CDR3 DNA sequence: TGTGCCAGCCTACTAGCGGGGTTTCAAGAGACCCAGTACTTC. It yields the protein CASLLAGFQETQYF.

The V call is TRBV7-7, the J call TRBJ2-7; 9 nucleotides line up with TRBD1. This CDR3 has 14 amino acids. Trimming at V came to 5 bases and at J to 4 bases, leaving 6 bases not matched to a gene. CDR1 and CDR2 from the germline V gene are SSHAT and FNYEAQ (reference sequence). CDR3 sequence: CASSPGQGLYEQYF. CDR3 DNA sequence: TGTGCCAGCAGCCCGGGACAGGGCCTTTACGAGCAGTACTTC. Supplemented by reference TRBV7-7 and TRBJ2-7, the full variable domain reads GAGVSQSPRYKVTKRGQDVTLRCDPISSHATLYWYQQALGQGPEFLTYFNYEAQPDKSGLPSDRFSAERPEGSISTLTIQRTEQRDSAMYRCASSPGQGLYEQYFGPGTRLTVT.

The rearrangement joins TRBV5-1 to TRBJ1-5, with D perhaps matching TRBD1 (5 bases). The length of the CDR3 is 14 residues. Deletions cut 0 bases from V and 4 bases from J, with 8 bases between. The germline V gene has CDR1 SGHRS and CDR2 YFSETQ. CDR3 in amino acids: CASSLVAGNQPQHF. CDR3 nucleotide sequence: TGCGCCAGCAGCTTGGTGGCAGGGAATCAGCCCCAGCATTTT.

This chain uses TRBV15 with TRBJ1-1, with TRBD1 identical over 11 bases. With 1 base clipped from V and 10 bases from J, the junction kept 8 bases outside the gene matches. There are 15 residues in the CDR3. Germline loops: CDR1 LNHNV, CDR2 YYDKDF (reference sequence). The CDR3 DNA sequence: TGTGCCACCAGCAGAGTGGGACAGGGGGACGTCGTAGCTTTCTTT. It encodes CATSRVGQGDVVAFF.

The genes are TRBV2 and TRBJ2-5; no definite D call. Germline-derived CDR1 and CDR2 are SNHLY and FYNNEI. The CDR3 loop spans 12 amino acids. Trimming removed 4 bases at V and 4 bases at J, with 7 bases between. CDR3 in amino acids: CASSAVGETQYF. The CDR3 DNA reads as TGTGCCAGCAGTGCCGTTGGAGAGACCCAGTACTTC.

This chain uses TRBV12-5 with TRBJ2-1; 7 bases are shared with TRBD2. The CDR3 loop spans 13 amino acids. V was clipped by 5 bases and J by 8 bases; unmatched bases: 6. CDR1 and CDR2 from the germline V gene are LGHNT and FRNRAP. The CDR3 sequence is CASGPWGRDEQFF. The CDR3 nucleotides are TGTGCTAGTGGTCCTTGGGGGAGGGATGAGCAGTTCTTC.

The chain's CDR3 is CASSLDAEETQYF. The CDR3 nucleotides read TGCGCCAGCAGCTTGGACGCAGAGGAGACCCAGTACTTC. The V call is TRBV5-1, the J call TRBJ2-5; D gene uncertain. The CDR3 totals 13 residues. V was shortened by 0 bases and J by 5 bases, with 8 bases between the two germline ends. Germline V CDR1 and CDR2: SGHRS, YFSETQ.

The chain combines TRBV6-1 with TRBJ2-7; unclear D gene. CDR1 MNHNS and CDR2 SASEGT come from the germline V gene. Trimming removed 1 base from V and 2 bases from J, with 9 bases in between. This CDR3 is built from 14 residues. The CDR3 reads CASSEVGQPYEQYF. CDR3 DNA sequence: TGTGCCAGCAGTGAAGTCGGGCAGCCCTACGAGCAGTACTTC.

The chain is built from TRBV6-6 and TRBJ2-7, with 7 bases aligning to TRBD2. The V and J ends lost 8 bases and 5 bases, in that order; junction bases with no gene match: 9. This CDR3 contains 13 residues. Germline V gene lookup returns CDR1 MNHNY and CDR2 SVGAGI (reference sequence). The CDR3 reads CASERGGVHEQYF. The CDR3 coding sequence is TGTGCCAGCGAACGGGGAGGGGTCCACGAGCAGTACTTC.

The chain employs TRBV7-9 and TRBJ2-5; D gene uncertain. The CDR3 loop spans 12 amino acids. V lost 0 bases and J 3 bases, leaving 2 bases between the germline ends. Germline V gene sequence: CDR1 SEHNR, CDR2 FQNEAQ (reference sequence). The CDR3 DNA reads as TGTGCCAGCAGCTTAGCCAAAGAGACCCAGTACTTC. Residues: CASSLAKETQYF. Together with reference TRBV7-9 and TRBJ2-5, the CDR3 gives the full variable domain: DTGVSQNPRHKITKRGQNVTFRCDPISEHNRLYWYRQTLGQGPEFLTYFQNEAQLEKSRLLSDRFSAERPKGSFSTLEIQRTEQGDSAMYLCASSLAKETQYFGPGTRLLVL.

The CDR3 nucleotides are TGTGCCAGCAGCCCCTCCCCGGACAGGGGGCCGGAGCAGTTCTTC. Its protein product is CASSPSPDRGPEQFF. The rearrangement uses TRBV7-9 and TRBJ2-1; 11 bases are a match to TRBD1. The junction had 10 bases not matched to a gene; V was cut back by 5 bases and J by 10 bases. The CDR3 spans 15 residues. The germline V gene encodes CDR1 SEHNR and CDR2 FQNEAQ (reference sequence). The full variable domain, in which reference TRBV7-9 and TRBJ2-1 provide the parts outside the CDR3, is DTGVSQNPRHKITKRGQNVTFRCDPISEHNRLYWYRQTLGQGPEFLTYFQNEAQLEKSRLLSDRFSAERPKGSFSTLEIQRTEQGDSAMYLCASSPSPDRGPEQFFGPGTRLTVL.

The chain employs TRBV10-3 and TRBJ1-1, with 7 positions matching TRBD1. Germline V gene lookup returns CDR1 ENHRY and CDR2 SYGVKD. V lost 5 bases to trimming and J lost 5 bases; unmatched junction nucleotides: 14. This CDR3 contains 16 residues. CDR3 DNA sequence: TGTGCCATCAGTTCGCCCCTAACGACAGGGAGGACTGAAGCTTTCTTT. As protein: CAISSPLTTGRTEAFF.

This clone came up once. The chain carries TRBV5-1 and TRBJ2-5; D gene uncertain. Trimming removed 6 bases from V and 4 bases from J, with 16 bases in between. CDR3 length: 14 amino acids. The germline V gene encodes CDR1 SGHRS and CDR2 YFSETQ. The CDR3, as DNA: TGCGCCAGCACCACCATCTCCCCAAGAGAGACCCAGTACTTC. Its protein product is CASTTISPRETQYF.

The gene calls are TRBV9 and TRBJ1-5; 7 bases agree with TRBD1. CDR1 SGDLS and CDR2 YYNGEE come from the germline V gene. The CDR3 runs 15 residues. The junction had 3 bases not matched to a gene; V was cut back by 0 bases and J by 3 bases. The CDR3: CASSVGTGINQPQHF. CDR3 DNA: TGTGCCAGCAGCGTAGGGACAGGCATCAATCAGCCCCAGCATTTT.

This chain uses TRBV13 with TRBJ2-2; D is possibly TRBD1 (6 bases). This CDR3 region has 16 residues. V was cut by 5 bases and J by 5 bases, with 18 bases left in between. CDR1 is PRHDT and CDR2 is FYEKMQ in the germline V gene (reference sequence). The CDR3 DNA reads as TGTGCCAGCAGCCCTACAGGGTCCGGGCCTACCGGGGAGCTGTTTTTT. It encodes CASSPTGSGPTGELFF. Full variable domain (remainder filled in from reference TRBV13 and TRBJ2-2): AAGVIQSPRHLIKEKRETATLKCYPIPRHDTVYWYQQGPGQDPQFLISFYEKMQSDKGSIPDRFSAQQFSDYHSELNMSSLELGDSALYFCASSPTGSGPTGELFFGEGSRLTVL.

The sample holds one count of this clone. This chain joins TRBV5-5 and TRBJ2-7; the D is unclear. V lost 2 bases and J 1 base, leaving 7 bases between the germline ends. CDR3 length equals 13 residues. Per germline, CDR1 SGHKS and CDR2 YYEKEE (reference sequence). CDR3 region: CASSLRGSYEQYF. CDR3 DNA sequence: TGTGCCAGCAGCTTAAGAGGATCCTACGAGCAGTACTTC.

V and J are TRBV18 and TRBJ2-7, with unresolved D. The CDR3 spans 14 residues. V was trimmed by 2 bases and J by 4 bases, leaving 12 bases between them. The germline gives CDR1 KGHSH, CDR2 LQKENI. The CDR3 region has the DNA TGTGCCAGCTCACCAATGCCCGGGCCATACGAGCAGTACTTC. Amino acid sequence: CASSPMPGPYEQYF. Combining the CDR3 with reference TRBV18 and TRBJ2-7 gives the whole variable domain NAGVMQNPRHLVRRRGQEARLRCSPMKGHSHVYWYRQLPEEGLKFMVYLQKENIIDESGMPKERFSAEFPKEGPSILRIQQVVRGDSAAYFCASSPMPGPYEQYFGPGTRLTVT.

The V call is TRBV2, the J call TRBJ2-1, with D perhaps matching TRBD2 (5 bases). With 11 bases removed from V and 3 bases from J, the gap between germline ends came to 23 bases. Germline CDR1 reads SNHLY; CDR2 reads FYNNEI. The CDR3 contains 16 residues. The CDR3 nucleotides read TGTGCCGCTCGGGATCCAAGTTCCGAAATCTACAATGAGCAGTTCTTC. This codes for CAARDPSSEIYNEQFF.

The chain uses TRBV5-1 and TRBJ2-3, with 8 bases lining up with TRBD2. In germline, CDR1 is SGHRS, CDR2 YFSETQ. This CDR3 is 14 amino acids long. V was clipped by 4 bases and J by 2 bases; unmatched bases: 3. The CDR3 DNA follows: TGCGCCAGCAGCCCCGGACTAGCCACAGATACGCAGTATTTT. Translation: CASSPGLATDTQYF.

The V and J genes are TRBV21-1 and TRBJ2-3; the D segment call TRBD2 is taken from the table without a DNA check. TRBV21-1 is assigned pseudogene status. The CDR3 is 15 residues long. CDR3 amino acids: CASPLPAGTTDTQYF. The CDR3 nucleotides read TGTGCCAGCCCGTTACCGGCAGGGACTACAGATACGCAGTATTTT.

The chain has TRBV4-1 and TRBJ1-3, with TRBD1 matching over 9 bases. Germline CDR1 is MGHRA and CDR2 is YSYEKL. V was pared by 1 base and J by 0 bases, with 16 bases of the junction left unmatched. The CDR3 loop spans 21 amino acids. CDR3 sequence (DNA): TGCGCCAGCAGCCAAGGCCCCACCCAGGGGACAGGGCACCTCTCTGGAAACACCATATATTTT. Protein product: CASSQGPTQGTGHLSGNTIYF.

This chain joins TRBV7-2 and TRBJ2-1; 12 bases line up with TRBD2. In germline, CDR1 is SGHTA, CDR2 FQGNSA. The junction had 19 bases not matched to a gene; V was cut back by 5 bases and J by 8 bases. This CDR3 region has 19 residues. CDR3 coding DNA: TGTGCCAGCAGCCCCAGCCGCGTATTAGGGACTAGCGGGCCCGATGAGCAGTTCTTC. Translation gives CASSPSRVLGTSGPDEQFF.

J is TRBJ2-6 and V is TRBV29-1; possibly TRBD1 for D (5 bases). V was clipped by 1 base and J by 0 bases, with 7 bases between them. The CDR3 is 15 amino acids. CDR1 and CDR2 (germline): SQVTM, ANQGSEA. The CDR3 loop is CSVEVQGSGANVLTF. CDR3 nucleotide sequence: TGCAGCGTTGAAGTCCAGGGCTCTGGGGCCAACGTCCTGACTTTC. Combining the CDR3 with reference TRBV29-1 and TRBJ2-6 gives the whole variable domain SAVISQKPSRDICQRGTSLTIQCQVDSQVTMMFWYRQQPGQSLTLIATANQGSEATYESGFVIDKFPISRPNLTFSTLTVSNMSPEDSSIYLCSVEVQGSGANVLTFGAGSRLTVL.

With respect to this clone: One end of the junction does not line up with germline, which may come from a read error. The chain couples TRBV7-9 to TRBJ2-7; TRBD2 agrees at 14 bases. The germline V gene has CDR1 SEHNR and CDR2 FQNEAQ (reference sequence). The CDR3 is 14 amino acids. CDR3 DNA: TGTGCCAGCAGACGTACGGGACTAGCGGGGGAGGAAGACTTC. This translates into CASRRTGLAGEEDF.

This chain's CDR3 is CASSPDISLAKNIQYF. CDR3 nucleotide sequence: TGTGCCAGCAGCCCAGACATTTCTCTAGCCAAAAACATTCAGTACTTC. The rearrangement links TRBV9 to TRBJ2-4; D ambiguous. The germline gives CDR1 SGDLS, CDR2 YYNGEE. The CDR3 runs 16 residues. V lost 4 bases and J lost 0, with 14 bases in between. The full variable domain, its missing parts supplied by reference TRBV9 and TRBJ2-4, is DSGVTQTPKHLITATGQRVTLRCSPRSGDLSVYWYQQSLDQGLQFLIQYYNGEERAKGNILERFSAQQFPDLHSELNLSSLELGDSALYFCASSPDISLAKNIQYFGAGTRLSVL.

This chain links TRBV12-5 with TRBJ2-3, with 8 nucleotides matching TRBD2. There are 18 residues in the CDR3. Germline CDR1 LGHNT, CDR2 FRNRAP. Trimming took 7 bases from V and 1 from J; bases not matched to a gene: 16. The CDR3 DNA reads TGTGCTAGTGCTCGGGGGGGACCGCCGATTACTCGCACAGATACGCAGTATTTT. Translating gives CASARGGPPITRTDTQYF.